This T cell receptor beta chain was profiled in a study of shared clonotypes between healthy human individuals. Whole-study context: Each donor's CD4 naive and CD4 memory cells filled three plates apiece, CD8 naive two, and CD8 memory one.

The V end lost 6 bases, the J end lost 8 bases, and 11 bases lay between the germline ends. CDR3 size: 12 residues. CDR1 and CDR2 from the germline V gene are MDHEN and SYDVKM. This was a deep-level run. Per the original data handling: Owing to the provision of junction-only sequences devoid of quality scores by immunoSEQ, filtering differed. Clones were sequenced by immunoSEQ multiplex PCR, and TCRdb holds only the in-frame ones, with some missing. V and J calls plus clone size are reproduced from that table; the DNA served to infer D and trimming. The profile covers about 2.4 million clones, with roughly 93% appearing a single time and 0.35% to 0.45% taken by the ten largest.

Source material: naive CD4+ T cells from PBMCs. The subset is: CD45RA+ positively selected. The clonotype comes from a man between 18 and 35 years old in good health. Some clones in this sample may be carry-over from other donors' samples. This chain connects TRBV28 to TRBJ2-4, with D perhaps TRBD2 (5 bases). CDR3 region: CASRAAGDIQYF. CDR3 nucleotides: TGTGCCAGCAGGGCCGCCGGGGACATTCAGTACTTC.